This TCR beta chain was sequenced in a study of CD8+ T cells in alopecia areata. The wider study: The drug, oral tofacitinib, was given to treated patients at 5 to 10 mg twice daily.

General study results and limits: Researchers reported that TCR sharing among patients proved less clear than in mice, possibly HLA-linked. Greater clonality was observed in lesional scalp samples, especially alopecia totalis/universalis, versus normal scalp.

This clone was found a few times. What it binds is unknown. RNA was isolated and reverse transcribed to cDNA, the sequencing template. The protocol was immunoSEQ multiplex PCR, while the TCRdb copy is restricted to in-frame clones and leaves out a portion. The table lists 6,500 to 9,000 clones, approximately 50% of them singletons, with about 13% in the top ten. This CDR3 comprises 14 residues. Trimming took 3 bases from V and 6 from J, leaving 14 bases between them. Germline lookup yields CDR1 SQVTM and CDR2 ANQGSEA. As part of sample collection, lesional scalp punch biopsies and peripheral blood were taken from alopecia areata patients.

The chain is built from TRBV29-1 and TRBJ2-2, with TRBD1 as a possible D gene (5 bases). The sequence came from a human donor with alopecia areata. The sequencing used skin, collected at week 0. Here the CDR3 DNA reads TGCAGCGTTGATTTTGGCAGGGCCGCCGGGGAGCTGTTTTTT. Encoded protein: CSVDFGRAAGELFF.